These 17 T cell receptor beta chains originate from one sample sequenced in a study of blood T cell repertoires in COVID-19. Sequencing used immunoSEQ multiplex PCR; TCRdb keeps in-frame clones, though not all of them. The repertoire consists of about 69,000 clones, with around 87% occurring once and the leading ten covering 5% to 6%. Sequenced: peripheral blood. These receptors all come from a man aged 50-59 years with acute or convalescent COVID-19.

CDR3 nucleotides: TGTGCCAGTAGCCCGGGACAGTTCGGTGGTATTTCCTACGAGCAGTACTTC. This sequence encodes CASSPGQFGGISYEQYF. The gene calls are TRBV19 and TRBJ2-7; 7 nucleotides align to TRBD1. CDR3 length equals 17 residues. Germline-derived CDR1 and CDR2 are LNHDA and SQIVND (reference sequence). Trimming removed 6 bases from V and 1 base from J; junction bases left unmatched: 15.

This clone occurred a few times. V usage is TRBV6-5 and J usage is TRBJ1-2; 11 bases agree with TRBD1. The CDR3 covers 14 residues. Germline CDR1 reads MNHEY; CDR2 reads SVGAGI. Trimming took 11 bases from V and 4 from J; bases not matched to a gene: 9. CDR3 loop: CACEDRGRIYGYTF. The CDR3 DNA sequence: TGTGCCTGCGAGGACAGGGGGCGTATCTATGGCTACACCTTC.

V is TRBV4-3 and J is TRBJ2-4; 7 bases agree with TRBD2. The V gene's germline CDR1 is LGHNA and CDR2 YSLEER. The CDR3 runs to 16 residues. J gave up 6 bases and V 3 bases, and 11 bases lay outside the gene matches. The CDR3 region has the DNA TGCGCCAGCAGCCACCCACGTCTGGGGGGGGGAAACATTCAGTACTTC. The encoded protein is CASSHPRLGGGNIQYF.

This chain uses TRBV7-9 with TRBJ2-3; 7 bases agree with TRBD1. CDR3 size: 14 residues. The germline V gene encodes CDR1 SEHNR and CDR2 FQNEAQ (reference sequence). Trimming cost V 0 bases and J 5 bases; bases outside gene matches: 2. The CDR3 DNA reads TGTGCCAGCAGCTTAGCGGCAGGGGGAGATACGCAGTATTTT. This codes for CASSLAAGGDTQYF.

This rearrangement joins TRBV18 to TRBJ2-7, with no clear D. CDR1 and CDR2 from the germline V gene are KGHSH and LQKENI. Trimming removed 0 bases at V and 1 base at J, with 7 bases between. The CDR3 is 14 residues long. This chain's CDR3 is CASSPPDKSYEQYF. In DNA, the CDR3 is TGTGCCAGCTCACCACCCGACAAGTCCTACGAGCAGTACTTC.

This clone was seen a single time. The CDR3 bases are TGTGCCAGCAGATTACAGGGGGCTGGTGAAAAACTGTTTTTT. Protein sequence: CASRLQGAGEKLFF. The J gene is TRBJ1-4, the V gene TRBV6-6; 9 nucleotides align to TRBD1. The CDR3 runs to 14 residues. Germline CDR1 MNHNY, CDR2 SVGAGI (reference sequence). The J segment lost 7 bases and the V segment lost 6 bases, leaving 6 bases of the junction unmatched.

The V call is TRBV24-1, the J call TRBJ2-1; 10 bases are a match to TRBD2. The ends lost 2 bases at V and 6 bases at J; junction bases unmatched: 9. Per the germline V gene, CDR1 is KGHDR and CDR2 is SFDVKD. The CDR3 is 17 amino acids. CDR3 protein: CATSDSRRLAGGNEQFF. DNA for the CDR3: TGTGCCACCAGTGATTCCCGTAGACTAGCGGGTGGCAATGAGCAGTTCTTC.

The V and J genes are TRBV6-5 and TRBJ1-1; no reliable D call. The CDR3 totals 14 residues. The ends were cut back, 6 bases at V and 1 base at J, with 12 bases in the middle. Per germline, CDR1 MNHEY and CDR2 SVGAGI. CDR3 region: CASRKIHKNTEAFF. CDR3 in DNA: TGTGCCAGCAGAAAAATACACAAGAACACTGAAGCTTTCTTT.

The rearrangement joins TRBV19 to TRBJ2-1; TRBD2 matches 9 bases. CDR1 and CDR2 (germline): LNHDA, SQIVND (reference sequence). Trimming at V came to 5 bases and at J to 3 bases, leaving 14 bases not matched to a gene. This CDR3 contains 18 residues. This CDR3 reads CASSQRAGGHKNYNEQFF. DNA for the CDR3: TGTGCCAGTAGTCAAAGGGCGGGAGGGCATAAAAACTACAATGAGCAGTTCTTC.

The V call is TRBV5-1, the J call TRBJ2-1; D is possibly TRBD2 (6 bases). V was cut by 3 bases and J by 9 bases, with 22 bases left in between. Germline V gene lookup returns CDR1 SGHRS and CDR2 YFSETQ. The CDR3 sequence is 16 residues long. CDR3 protein: CASSSGGGMAPLEQFF. DNA for the CDR3: TGCGCCAGCAGCTCCGGAGGCGGGATGGCTCCTCTTGAGCAGTTCTTC.

The rearrangement uses TRBV3-1 (or the pseudogene TRBV3-2) and TRBJ2-1, with 9 bases that match TRBD2. V dropped 0 bases and J dropped 5; count of bases not matched to a gene: 14. The CDR3 loop spans 19 amino acids. Germline V gives CDR1 LGHDT, CDR2 YNNKEL (reference sequence). This CDR3 reads CASSQESPWSGGRHNEQFF. The CDR3 coding sequence is TGTGCCAGCAGCCAAGAAAGCCCGTGGAGCGGGGGGCGACACAATGAGCAGTTCTTC.

V is TRBV3-1 (or the pseudogene TRBV3-2) and J is TRBJ1-4; maybe TRBD1 (6 bases). Between the trimmed V and J ends, which lost 1 base and 2 bases, there was a span of 17 bases. CDR3 length: 18 residues. CDR1 and CDR2 (germline): LGHDT, YNNKEL (reference sequence). Here the CDR3 DNA reads TGTGCCAGCAGCCAAGTAACGCGAGGGGGAGGGACTAATGAAAAACTGTTTTTT. Its protein is CASSQVTRGGGTNEKLFF.

This clone was recorded once. The chain recombines TRBV27 with TRBJ2-7, with D tentatively TRBD2 (6 bases). This CDR3 spans 13 amino acids. V was pared by 2 bases and J by 3 bases, with 8 bases between. The germline gives CDR1 MNHEY, CDR2 SMNVEV (reference sequence). The CDR3 here is CASSLAGFYEQYF. CDR3 sequence (DNA): TGTGCCAGCAGTTTAGCGGGGTTCTACGAGCAGTACTTC.

V gene TRBV7-9 combines with J gene TRBJ1-2; TRBD1 might be the D (6 bases). CDR1 is SEHNR, CDR2 FQNEAQ, per germline (reference sequence). This CDR3 is 13 amino acids long. V lost 2 bases, J lost 7 bases, and 11 bases lay in between. Here the CDR3 reads CASSLNHRAGYTF. CDR3 bases: TGTGCCAGCAGCTTAAATCACAGGGCTGGCTACACCTTC.

The chain recombines TRBV19 with TRBJ2-5; 9 bases line up with TRBD1. The V segment lost 2 bases and the J segment 2 bases; nucleotides outside the gene matches: 18. Germline V gene lookup returns CDR1 LNHDA and CDR2 SQIVND (reference sequence). The CDR3 spans 20 residues. The CDR3 loop reads CASSIYRPPTGQGRQETQYF. In DNA form, the CDR3 reads TGTGCCAGTAGTATATACCGTCCCCCTACCGGACAGGGGCGGCAAGAGACCCAGTACTTC. Using reference TRBV19 and TRBJ2-5 for the parts outside the CDR3, the full variable domain is DGGITQSPKYLFRKEGQNVTLSCEQNLNHDAMYWYRQDPGQGLRLIYYSQIVNDFQKGDIAEGYSVSREKKESFPLTVTSAQKNPTAFYLCASSIYRPPTGQGRQETQYFGPGTRLLVL.

V and J are TRBV18 and TRBJ1-4, with 8 bases matching TRBD1. Germline CDR1 reads KGHSH; CDR2 reads LQKENI. Trimming removed 3 bases from V and 8 bases from J; junction bases left unmatched: 5. The CDR3 extends over 14 amino acids. CDR3 in DNA: TGTGCCAGCTCACCTACAGGGGGAGGAGAAAAACTGTTTTTT. This encodes CASSPTGGGEKLFF.

The chain uses TRBV30 and TRBJ1-1; possibly TRBD1 for D (5 bases). The V gene lost 0 bases and the J gene lost 5 bases, with 10 bases spanning the gap. The CDR3 totals 13 residues. Germline CDR1 is GTSNPN and CDR2 is SVGIG (reference sequence). This CDR3 reads CAWSVGGGTEAFF. In nucleotides, the CDR3 is TGTGCCTGGAGTGTCGGCGGGGGGACTGAAGCTTTCTTT.